The present TCR beta chain was sequenced within a study of cytomegalovirus exposure and HLA in healthy donors. Concerning this clone itself: Its matching antigen is unknown.

V lost 5 bases and J lost 1, with 5 bases in between. The CDR3 has 12 residues. Germline values: CDR1 SNHLY, CDR2 FYNNEI. PCR employed 60 Vbeta and 13 Jbeta primers. Clones were sequenced by immunoSEQ multiplex PCR, and TCRdb holds only the in-frame ones, with some missing. The sample shows some 130,000 clones, around 74% of them seen only once. Findings and caveats of the study: What TCR beta sequences reportedly achieved was accurate prediction of HLA-A and HLA-B alleles in most subjects. A previous analysis found most TCR beta V segments productive roughly 87% or roughly 30% of the time. A later analysis linked a missense variant in DCLRE1C to the trimming of TCR beta V and J genes.

This TCR came from a male donor in good health and CMV-seronegative. J is TRBJ2-5 and V is TRBV2; D is possibly TRBD2 (5 bases). The material sequenced was PBMCs. CDR3 in amino acids: CASSSGQETQYF. CDR3 DNA: TGTGCCAGCAGTAGCGGCCAAGAGACCCAGTACTTC.